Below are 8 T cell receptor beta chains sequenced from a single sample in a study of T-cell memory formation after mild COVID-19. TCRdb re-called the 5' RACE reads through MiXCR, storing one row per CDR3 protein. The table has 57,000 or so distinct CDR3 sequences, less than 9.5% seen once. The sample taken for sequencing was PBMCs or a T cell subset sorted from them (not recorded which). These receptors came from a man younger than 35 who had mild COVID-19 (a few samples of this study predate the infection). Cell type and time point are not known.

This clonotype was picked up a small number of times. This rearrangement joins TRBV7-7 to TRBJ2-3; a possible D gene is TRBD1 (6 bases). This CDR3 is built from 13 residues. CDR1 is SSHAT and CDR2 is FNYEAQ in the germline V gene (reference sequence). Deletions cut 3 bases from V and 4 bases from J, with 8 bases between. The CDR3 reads CASSFRGADTQYF. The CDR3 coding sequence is TGTGCCAGCAGCTTCAGGGGTGCAGATACGCAGTATTTT.

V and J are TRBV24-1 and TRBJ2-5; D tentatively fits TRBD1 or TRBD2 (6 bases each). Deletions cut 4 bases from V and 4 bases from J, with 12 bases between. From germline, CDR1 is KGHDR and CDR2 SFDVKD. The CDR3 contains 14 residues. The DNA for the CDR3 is TGTGCCACCAGTGACCGCCGGGGGCGAGAGACCCAGTACTTC. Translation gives CATSDRRGRETQYF.

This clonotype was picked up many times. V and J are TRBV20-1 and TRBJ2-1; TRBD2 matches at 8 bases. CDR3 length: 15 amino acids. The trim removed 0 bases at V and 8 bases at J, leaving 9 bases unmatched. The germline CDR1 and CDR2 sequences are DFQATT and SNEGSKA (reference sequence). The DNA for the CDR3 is TGCAGTGCTAGAGATACCGGGGGGGCCGTCGATGAGCAGTTCTTC. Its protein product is CSARDTGGAVDEQFF.

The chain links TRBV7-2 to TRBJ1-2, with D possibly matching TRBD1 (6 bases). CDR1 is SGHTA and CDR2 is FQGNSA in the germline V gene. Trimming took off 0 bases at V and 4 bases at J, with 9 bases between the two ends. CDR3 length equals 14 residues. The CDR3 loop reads CASSLAGGVYGYTF. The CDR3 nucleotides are TGTGCCAGCAGCTTAGCGGGGGGCGTCTATGGCTACACCTTC.

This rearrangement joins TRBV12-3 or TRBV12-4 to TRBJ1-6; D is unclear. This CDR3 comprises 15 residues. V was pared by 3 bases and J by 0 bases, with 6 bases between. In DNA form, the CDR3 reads TGTGCCAGCAGTTTCGGGGTCTCCTATAATTCACCCCTCCACTTT. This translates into CASSFGVSYNSPLHF.

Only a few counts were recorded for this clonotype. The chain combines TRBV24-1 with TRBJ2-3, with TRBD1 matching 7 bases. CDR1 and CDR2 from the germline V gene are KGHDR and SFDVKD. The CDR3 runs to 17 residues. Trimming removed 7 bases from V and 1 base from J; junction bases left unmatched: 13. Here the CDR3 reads CATSPLGQPEGTDTQYF. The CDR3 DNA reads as TGTGCCACCAGCCCTCTGGGACAGCCAGAAGGCACAGATACGCAGTATTTT.

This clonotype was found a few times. The CDR3 loop reads CASRQGNIGYGYTF. In DNA, the CDR3 is TGTGCCAGCAGACAAGGGAATATTGGCTATGGCTACACCTTC. The chain uses TRBV6-5 and TRBJ1-2; D remains ambiguous. This CDR3 contains 14 residues. The ends were cut back, 6 bases at V and 4 bases at J, with 15 bases in the middle. Germline V gene sequence: CDR1 MNHEY, CDR2 SVGAGI.

In DNA form, the CDR3 reads TGCGCCAGCAGCCAAGGGAACAGGGATCAATCACCCCTCCACTTT. Its translation is CASSQGNRDQSPLHF. The genes are TRBV4-3 and TRBJ1-6, with D tentatively TRBD1 (6 bases). V lost 1 base and J 10 bases, leaving 14 bases between the germline ends. Per germline, CDR1 LGHNA and CDR2 YSLEER. This CDR3 comprises 15 residues.